A single sample gave rise to the 5 T cell receptor beta chains below, sequenced in a study of T cell responses to AZD1222 COVID-19 vaccine. The assay was immunoSEQ multiplex PCR, and TCRdb's table has in-frame clones only and misses some. Of roughly 150,000 clones in the sample, about 92% were seen once. The input for sequencing was peripheral blood, taken on day 0 of AZD1222 vaccination. These receptors all stem from an adult in good health.

CDR3 loop: CASSQDGRSGGPYNEQFF. DNA of the CDR3: TGTGCCAGCAGCCAAGACGGCCGTAGCGGGGGCCCCTACAATGAGCAGTTCTTC. V usage is TRBV4-2 and J usage is TRBJ2-1; 9 bases agree with TRBD2. Germline V CDR1 and CDR2: LGHNA, YNFKEQ. J lost 2 bases, V lost 0 bases, and 8 bases had no gene match. The CDR3 runs to 18 residues.

CDR3 nucleotide sequence: TGTGCCAGCAGTTTAGGGACAGGGCTTATTGGAGCTTTCTTT. Translating it yields CASSLGTGLIGAFF. The chain recombines TRBV28 with TRBJ1-1; TRBD1 agrees at 9 bases. Germline lookup yields CDR1 MDHEN and CDR2 SYDVKM. The CDR3 sequence is 14 residues long. J was trimmed by 10 bases and V by 2 bases; bases with no gene match: 8.

This chain links TRBV2 with TRBJ1-1; D is ambiguous. The V end was cut by 6 bases, the J end by 0 bases, with 5 bases between. This CDR3 region has 12 residues. CDR1 and CDR2 from the germline V gene are SNHLY and FYNNEI. CDR3 sequence: CASRIMNTEAFF. Here the CDR3 DNA reads TGTGCCAGCAGGATAATGAACACTGAAGCTTTCTTT.

The chain combines TRBV6-9 with TRBJ2-2; the D call may be TRBD1 or TRBD2 (5 bases each). In germline, CDR1 is MNHGY, CDR2 SVAAGI. This CDR3 comprises 17 residues. V dropped 2 bases and J dropped 6 bases, with 19 bases sitting between them. The CDR3 loop reads CASSYGKGALAAGELFF. The CDR3 nucleotides are TGTGCCAGCAGTTATGGCAAAGGGGCTCTAGCTGCCGGGGAGCTGTTTTTT.

This chain connects TRBV27 to TRBJ1-2; D is uncertain. The V end was cut by 5 bases, the J end by 0 bases, with 10 bases between. Germline V lookup: CDR1 MNHEY, CDR2 SMNVEV (reference sequence). The CDR3 runs 14 residues. CDR3 bases: TGTGCCAGCAGTCTCCATCTAGCTAACTATGGCTACACCTTC. Protein sequence: CASSLHLANYGYTF.